Following are 15 T cell receptor beta chains from one sample sequenced in a study of tumor and adjacent non-tumor tissue in lung cancer. This sample's RNA came from whole unsorted tissue. Distant lung tissue was collected more than 3 cm away from the tumor edge. A modified ARM-PCR protocol with three rounds of nested PCR amplified TCRbeta. A single record per CDR3 protein comes from TCRdb applying MiXCR to the multiplex PCR reads. In the table there are about 110,000 distinct CDR3 sequences, 60% to 65% of which are singletons. Sequencing was performed on distant non-tumor lung tissue. The receptors were sampled from a man between 60 and 75 years old with non-small cell lung cancer.

Comments on this clonotype: Its ends do not fully match the called genes, so a read error is possible. The V and J genes are TRBV11-2 and TRBJ2-1; 9 bases line up with TRBD2. The germline V gene has CDR1 SGHAT and CDR2 FQNNGV. CDR3 length: 17 residues. CDR3 in amino acids: CASSLVVSSGKGNEHFF. CDR3 in DNA: TGTGCCAGCAGCTTAGTGGTTTCTAGCGGGAAGGGCAATGAGCACTTCTTC.

Details on this clonotype: At one of its ends the junction is not consistent with the germline gene, which may arise from a read error. The chain uses TRBV6-2 or TRBV6-3 and TRBJ2-7, with 11 bases fitting TRBD2. Germline V gives CDR1 MNHEY, CDR2 SVGEGT. The CDR3 length is 16 residues. CDR3 DNA: TGTGCCAGTAGCCACCCCGGACTAGCGGGTATCTACGAGCACTACTTC. It codes for CASSHPGLAGIYEHYF.

Concerning this clonotype itself: One end of the junction does not line up with germline, which may come from a read error. The J gene is TRBJ2-7, the V gene TRBV4-3; 10 bases align to TRBD2. The germline V gene encodes CDR1 LGHNA and CDR2 YSLEER. The CDR3 is made up of 17 amino acids. As DNA, the CDR3 is TGCGCCAGCAGACAAGACCTCGGGCTAGCGGGAGCGGGGGAGCAGTACTTC. Amino acids: CASRQDLGLAGAGEQYF.

Concerning this clonotype: Possible read error: a much larger clone is one base away. The rearrangement uses TRBV6-5 and TRBJ2-3, with TRBD1 as a possible D gene (6 bases). Trimming removed 4 bases at V and 5 bases at J, with 13 bases between. The CDR3 loop spans 14 amino acids. Germline CDR1 is MNHEY and CDR2 is SVGAGI. The CDR3 sequence: CASSSRGKIDTQYF. DNA for the CDR3: TGTGCCAGCAGTTCAAGGGGGAAGATAGATACGCAGTATTTT.

As for this clonotype: Mismatch with germline at one junction end may stem from a read error. The V call is TRBV28, the J call TRBJ2-7; 7 nucleotides align to TRBD1. The CDR3 extends over 14 amino acids. Per the germline V gene, CDR1 is MDHEN and CDR2 is SYDVKM. The CDR3 region is CAISPTGMVYEQYF. CDR3 nucleotides: TGTGCCATCAGTCCGACAGGGATGGTCTACGAGCAGTACTTC.

This clonotype was recorded at least ten times. This chain uses TRBV6-6 with TRBJ2-1; D unresolved. V was pared by 8 bases and J by 0 bases, with 11 bases between. Germline assignment: CDR1 MNHNY and CDR2 SVGAGI (reference sequence). The length of the CDR3 is 14 residues. The CDR3 region is CASEERSSYNEQFF. CDR3 nucleotides: TGTGCCAGCGAGGAGAGGTCCTCCTACAATGAGCAGTTCTTC.

The sample holds many counts of this clonotype. The V and J genes are TRBV12-3 or TRBV12-4 and TRBJ2-5; D gene unclear. This CDR3 is 11 amino acids long. Trimming removed 6 bases at V and 5 bases at J, with 7 bases between. CDR3 loop: CASSNTETQYF. CDR3 DNA sequence: TGTGCCAGCAGCAATACTGAGACCCAGTACTTC.

In regard to this clonotype: An end of the junction does not agree with germline; a read error may underlie this. V gene TRBV29-1 combines with J gene TRBJ2-1, with TRBD2 matching over 8 bases. The CDR3 spans 12 residues. Germline V gives CDR1 SQVTM, CDR2 ANQGSEA. CDR3 in amino acids: CSAGGVLDEKFF. The CDR3 region has the DNA TGCAGCGCCGGGGGGGTACTAGATGAGAAGTTCTTC.

The rearrangement links TRBV24-1 to TRBJ2-1; tentative D call: TRBD2 (6 bases). The germline V gene has CDR1 KGHDR and CDR2 SFDVKD. The length of the CDR3 is 15 residues. Trimming took 8 bases from V and 8 from J, leaving 21 bases between them. CDR3 amino acids: CATTEQTNGSDEQFF. The CDR3 DNA reads TGTGCCACCACTGAACAGACTAACGGGAGCGATGAGCAGTTCTTC.

This clonotype was seen a few times. This may be a read error: a much more frequent sequence differs by one nucleotide. The chain joins TRBV6-6 to TRBJ2-6; D possibly uses TRBD1 or TRBD2 (5 bases each). CDR1 MNHNY and CDR2 SVGAGI come from the germline V gene (reference sequence). V lost 6 bases to trimming and J lost 4 bases, with 16 bases between them. The CDR3 totals 16 residues. The CDR3 nucleotides are TGTGCCAGCAGCCCACTCATGGGGACGGGGGCCAACGTCCTGACTTTC. Its protein product is CASSPLMGTGANVLTF.

This clonotype was counted at least ten times. The chain joins TRBV6-1 to TRBJ2-5, with D possibly being TRBD1 (5 bases). The CDR3 runs 11 residues. V lost 6 bases and J lost 4, with 6 bases in between. Germline V gives CDR1 MNHNS, CDR2 SASEGT. CDR3 sequence: CASRGLETQYF. The DNA for the CDR3 is TGTGCCAGCAGGGGGCTAGAGACCCAGTACTTC.

The J gene is TRBJ2-2, the V gene TRBV5-1, with 8 bases that match TRBD1. The V and J ends lost 4 bases and 7 bases, in that order; junction bases with no gene match: 9. CDR1 and CDR2 (germline): SGHRS, YFSETQ. The CDR3 totals 15 residues. Here the CDR3 reads CASSPMDRVNGELFF. CDR3 in DNA: TGCGCCAGCAGCCCAATGGACAGGGTGAACGGGGAGCTGTTTTTT.

Details on this clonotype: This likely comes from a read error, as the CDR3 has no conserved phenylalanine or tryptophan at its end. The rearrangement links TRBV4-1 to TRBJ1-2; possibly TRBD1 for D (5 bases). Looked up from germline, CDR1 is MGHRA and CDR2 is YSYEKL. CDR3 length equals 16 residues. V gave up 0 bases and J gave up 2 bases, with 13 bases separating them. The CDR3: CASSQDQTASNYGYTI. The CDR3 DNA sequence: TGCGCCAGCAGCCAAGATCAGACAGCCTCAAACTATGGCTACACCATT.

A note on this clonotype: A much larger clone differs by one base, so this may be a read error. J is TRBJ1-1 and V is TRBV30, with D unclear. The CDR3 has 12 amino acids. Trimming pared 7 bases from V and 1 base from J, leaving 10 bases between. CDR1 and CDR2 from the germline V gene are GTSNPN and SVGIG (reference sequence). The DNA for the CDR3 is TGTGCCTCGACTGGTCAGAACACTGAAGCTTTCTTT. This gives the protein CASTGQNTEAFF.

This clonotype was observed a few times. A junction end diverges from the germline sequence, so it may reflect a read error. This sequence joins TRBV4-1 and TRBJ2-6, with TRBD2 matching over 9 bases. This CDR3 comprises 19 residues. The germline CDR1 and CDR2 sequences are MGHRA and YSYEKL. The CDR3 reads CANSQGVIAGAAGANVLTF. CDR3 DNA: TGCGCCAACAGCCAAGGGGTCATAGCGGGAGCAGCTGGGGCCAACGTCCTGACTTTC.